These 10 T cell receptor beta chains were all obtained from the same sample, sequenced in a study of blood T cell repertoires in COVID-19. Here immunoSEQ multiplex PCR was the method, and the copy in TCRdb shows in-frame clones only, minus some. The sample lists 50,000 to 70,000 clones, less than 85% occurring once. Specimen: peripheral blood. Receptor source: a man aged 65-85 years with active COVID-19.

This chain connects TRBV19 to TRBJ2-1, with 14 bases aligning to TRBD2. Germline V gene data show CDR1 as LNHDA and CDR2 as SQIVND (reference sequence). Unmatched junction bases numbered 8, after V lost 5 bases and J lost 8 bases. This CDR3 region has 16 residues. This chain's CDR3 is CASSPRLAGGPDEQFF. The CDR3 coding sequence is TGTGCCAGTAGTCCCCGACTAGCGGGAGGGCCCGATGAGCAGTTCTTC.

The chain uses TRBV28 and TRBJ1-5, with 7 positions matching TRBD1. J gave up 1 base and V 7 bases, and 16 bases lay outside the gene matches. The CDR3 is made up of 18 amino acids. The V gene's germline CDR1 is MDHEN and CDR2 SYDVKM. The CDR3: CASNPYSYRGPSNQPQHF. CDR3 DNA: TGTGCCAGCAACCCCTATTCTTACAGGGGTCCGAGCAATCAGCCCCAGCATTTT. Full variable domain (outside the CDR3, taken from reference TRBV28 and TRBJ1-5): DVKVTQSSRYLVKRTGEKVFLECVQDMDHENMFWYRQDPGLGLRLIYFSYDVKMKEKGDIPEGYSVSREKKERFSLILESASTNQTSMYLCASNPYSYRGPSNQPQHFGDGTRLSIL.

The genes are TRBV29-1 and TRBJ2-1, with a tentative D call TRBD1 (6 bases). Deletions cut 6 bases from V and 5 bases from J, with 14 bases between. There are 13 residues in the CDR3. Germline V gene lookup returns CDR1 SQVTM and CDR2 ANQGSEA. CDR3 bases: TGCAGCGTAAAACAGGGTAGTAACAATGAGCAGTTCTTC. It yields the protein CSVKQGSNNEQFF.

The sample holds a few counts of this clone. The J gene is TRBJ2-1, the V gene TRBV30; a possible D gene is TRBD1 (6 bases). The germline V gene encodes CDR1 GTSNPN and CDR2 SVGIG (reference sequence). The CDR3 length is 12 residues. Trimming removed 5 bases from V and 7 bases from J, with 12 bases in between. This chain's CDR3 is CAWLVRGNEQFF. DNA for the CDR3: TGTGCCTGGCTAGTCAGGGGTAATGAGCAGTTCTTC.

This clone appeared a few times. The chain employs TRBV11-2 and TRBJ2-2; unclear D gene. CDR1 and CDR2 from the germline V gene are SGHAT and FQNNGV. The CDR3 length is 14 residues. Trimming took off 6 bases at V and 7 bases at J, with 15 bases between the two ends. The CDR3 here is CASSPGYSGGELFF. DNA for the CDR3: TGTGCCAGCAGTCCCGGATACTCGGGCGGGGAGCTGTTTTTT.

The genes are TRBV6-2 or TRBV6-3 and TRBJ2-1, with 13 nucleotides matching TRBD2. The CDR3 runs to 15 residues. Trimming removed 4 bases from V and 6 bases from J; junction bases left unmatched: 3. Germline CDR1 is MNHEY and CDR2 is SVGEGT. CDR3 sequence reads: CASSWGLAGTNEQFF. CDR3 nucleotide sequence: TGTGCCAGCAGTTGGGGACTAGCGGGAACCAATGAGCAGTTCTTC.

The V gene is TRBV19, the J gene TRBJ2-2, with 7 bases identical to TRBD2. Looked up from germline, CDR1 is LNHDA and CDR2 is SQIVND (reference sequence). The CDR3 loop spans 15 amino acids. V lost 5 bases and J lost 2; bases outside the gene matches: 5. The CDR3 is CASSLGTTNTGELFF. In DNA, the CDR3 is TGTGCCAGTAGTCTTGGGACTACTAACACCGGGGAGCTGTTTTTT.

The chain employs TRBV29-1 and TRBJ2-7, with D perhaps matching TRBD2 (5 bases). Germline V gene sequence: CDR1 SQVTM, CDR2 ANQGSEA. The CDR3 sequence is 13 residues long. The V gene lost 4 bases and the J gene lost 0 bases, with 10 bases spanning the gap. Here the CDR3 DNA reads TGCAGCGTTGCTGCCGGGGTCTCCTACGAGCAGTACTTC. Translating it yields CSVAAGVSYEQYF.

The rearrangement uses TRBV7-2 and TRBJ2-3; TRBD1 is a possible D gene (5 bases). There are 15 residues in the CDR3. Deletions cut 2 bases from V and 5 bases from J, with 14 bases between. CDR1 is SGHTA, CDR2 FQGNSA, per germline. CDR3 bases: TGTGCCAGCAGCTTAAGGCAGGGCCCCGGAGATACGCAGTATTTT. It codes for CASSLRQGPGDTQYF.

This chain connects TRBV19 to TRBJ2-1; 7 bases match TRBD2. Germline loops: CDR1 LNHDA, CDR2 SQIVND (reference sequence). CDR3 length: 17 residues. Trimming cost V 3 bases and J 0 bases; bases outside gene matches: 8. CDR3 sequence: CASSMRASGSSYNEQFF. The CDR3 coding sequence is TGTGCCAGTAGTATGAGGGCTAGCGGTAGCTCCTACAATGAGCAGTTCTTC. The complete variable domain, with remaining parts taken from reference TRBV19 and TRBJ2-1, reads DGGITQSPKYLFRKEGQNVTLSCEQNLNHDAMYWYRQDPGQGLRLIYYSQIVNDFQKGDIAEGYSVSREKKESFPLTVTSAQKNPTAFYLCASSMRASGSSYNEQFFGPGTRLTVL.